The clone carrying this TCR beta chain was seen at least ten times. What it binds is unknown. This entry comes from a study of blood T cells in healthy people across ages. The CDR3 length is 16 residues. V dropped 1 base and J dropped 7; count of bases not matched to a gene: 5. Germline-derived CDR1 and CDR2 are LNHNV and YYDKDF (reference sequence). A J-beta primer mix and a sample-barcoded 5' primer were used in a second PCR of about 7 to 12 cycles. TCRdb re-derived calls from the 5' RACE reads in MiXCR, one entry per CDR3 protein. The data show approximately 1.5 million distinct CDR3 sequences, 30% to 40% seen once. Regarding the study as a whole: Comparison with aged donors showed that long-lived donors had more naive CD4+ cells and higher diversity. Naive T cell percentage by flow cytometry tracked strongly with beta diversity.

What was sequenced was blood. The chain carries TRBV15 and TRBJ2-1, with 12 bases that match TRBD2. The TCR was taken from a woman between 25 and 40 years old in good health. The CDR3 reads CATSRALAGGPNEQFF. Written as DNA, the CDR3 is TGTGCCACCAGCAGAGCACTAGCGGGAGGCCCAAATGAGCAGTTCTTC.